These 10 T cell receptor beta chains were all obtained from the same sample, sequenced in a study of blood T cells in healthy people across ages. Then a second PCR, running about 7 to 11 cycles, was carried out with a sample-barcoded 5' primer and a J-beta primer mix. MiXCR, run by TCRdb on the 5' RACE reads, gives a single entry per CDR3 protein. The data hold 1.5 million to 2 million distinct CDR3 sequences, with about two fifths observed a single time. The sample comprised blood. The origin of the receptors is a human donor in good health.

This chain joins TRBV5-1 and TRBJ2-2; D may be TRBD1 (6 bases). The CDR3 is made up of 15 amino acids. Germline-derived CDR1 and CDR2 are SGHRS and YFSETQ. V dropped 0 bases and J dropped 2 bases, with 8 bases sitting between them. The CDR3 nucleotides are TGCGCCAGCAGCTTGGAAGGGGGAAACACCGGGGAGCTGTTTTTT. This translates into CASSLEGGNTGELFF.

A note on this clonotype: A read error may produce the germline difference seen at one junction end. This chain links TRBV18 with TRBJ2-2, with D possibly being TRBD1 or TRBD2 (6 bases each). CDR1 is KGHSH, CDR2 LQKENI, per germline. This CDR3 has 16 residues. The CDR3: CASSPIGGPNTGELFF. In DNA form, the CDR3 reads TGTGCTAGCTCACCAATAGGGGGGCCGAACACCGGGGAGCTGTTTTTT.

This clonotype appeared a few times. The V and J genes are TRBV7-2 and TRBJ2-3, with D possibly matching TRBD2 (6 bases). Germline V gene sequence: CDR1 SGHTA, CDR2 FQGNSA. Trimming took 4 bases from V and 0 from J, leaving 11 bases between them. CDR3 length: 15 amino acids. CDR3 sequence (DNA): TGTGCCAGCAGCTCTCCCAGCGGGAGCACAGATACGCAGTATTTT. Translated: CASSSPSGSTDTQYF. Full variable domain (outside the CDR3, taken from reference TRBV7-2 and TRBJ2-3): GAGVSQSPSNKVTEKGKDVELRCDPISGHTALYWYRQSLGQGLEFLIYFQGNSAPDKSGLPSDRFSAERTGGSVSTLTIQRTQQEDSAVYLCASSSPSGSTDTQYFGPGTRLTVL.

This clonotype was counted between two and nine times. A much larger clone differs from this one at a single base, so this may be a read error. The CDR3 sequence is CASSLQGFNTEAFF. The CDR3, as DNA: TGTGCCAGCAGCTTACAGGGATTTAACACTGAAGCTTTCTTT. This chain uses TRBV12-3 or TRBV12-4 with TRBJ1-1, with D tentatively TRBD1 (6 bases). The CDR3 loop spans 14 amino acids. V was cut by 6 bases and J by 2 bases, with 13 bases left in between.

V usage is TRBV29-1 and J usage is TRBJ2-7, with D possibly TRBD1 on 5 matching bases. Trimming took 6 bases from V and 0 from J, leaving 21 bases between them. Germline V gene data show CDR1 as SQVTM and CDR2 as ANQGSEA. This CDR3 region has 16 residues. CDR3 nucleotides: TGCAGCGTCGAGGATGGCAGGGATAGAAGCTCCTACGAGCAGTACTTC. This codes for CSVEDGRDRSSYEQYF.

This clonotype appeared a few times. V is TRBV7-2 and J is TRBJ2-3; 10 bases are a match to TRBD1. CDR3 size: 15 residues. V gave up 5 bases and J gave up 0 bases; unmatched junction bases: 2. The germline gives CDR1 SGHTA, CDR2 FQGNSA. The CDR3 DNA follows: TGTGCCAGCAGCGCGGGACAGGGGAGCACAGATACGCAGTATTTT. It translates to CASSAGQGSTDTQYF. The variable domain in full, completed from reference TRBV7-2 and TRBJ2-3, reads GAGVSQSPSNKVTEKGKDVELRCDPISGHTALYWYRQSLGQGLEFLIYFQGNSAPDKSGLPSDRFSAERTGGSVSTLTIQRTQQEDSAVYLCASSAGQGSTDTQYFGPGTRLTVL.

In this sample, this clonotype turned up a few times. This sequence joins TRBV7-2 and TRBJ2-5; the match to TRBD2 covers 9 bases. Germline CDR1 and CDR2: SGHTA and FQGNSA. The trim removed 5 bases at V and 5 bases at J, leaving 9 bases unmatched. There are 15 residues in the CDR3. The CDR3 loop is CASSAQAGGGETQYF. The DNA of the CDR3 is TGTGCCAGCAGCGCCCAAGCGGGGGGTGGTGAGACCCAGTACTTC.

This clonotype appeared a few times. Germline and junction disagree at one end, which may indicate a read error. This sequence joins TRBV7-7 and TRBJ2-5; 8 bases are a match to TRBD1. CDR1 and CDR2 from the germline V gene are SSHAT and FNYEAQ (reference sequence). This CDR3 region has 15 residues. The CDR3 DNA reads TGTGCTAGCAGCCCCTTAACAGGGACAGGAGAGACCCAGTACTTC. Translating gives CASSPLTGTGETQYF.

This sequence joins TRBV25-1 and TRBJ1-1; 11 bases fit TRBD1. The CDR3 has 16 amino acids. The V segment lost 1 base and the J segment 0 bases; nucleotides outside the gene matches: 1. Germline-derived CDR1 and CDR2 are MGHDK and SYGVNS. The CDR3 protein is CASSEWDRGMNTEAFF. The DNA of the CDR3 is TGTGCCAGCAGTGAATGGGACAGGGGGATGAACACTGAAGCTTTCTTT.

The chain recombines TRBV10-3 with TRBJ1-2, with D perhaps TRBD1 (5 bases). Germline lookup yields CDR1 ENHRY and CDR2 SYGVKD. Trimming removed 3 bases from V and 3 bases from J, with 8 bases in between. This CDR3 is built from 13 residues. The CDR3 sequence: CAISDGAHYGYTF. DNA of the CDR3: TGTGCCATCAGTGATGGGGCCCACTATGGCTACACCTTC.